This T cell receptor (beta chain) emerged from a study of T cells in Graves' hyperthyroidism and ophthalmopathy. Diagnostic assessment was based on clinical symptoms, serum thyroxine and TRAb, thyroid ultrasound and orbital computed tomography. Amplification targeted TCR beta CDR3 regions from RNA transcripts. Primed by the HTBI set, a first-round RT-PCR was run on the TCR CDR3. A single record per CDR3 protein comes from TCRdb applying MiXCR to the multiplex PCR reads. Seen here are more than 500,000 distinct CDR3 sequences, approximately 44% observed once, and the top ten hold around a fifth. This clonotype has a handful of counts. The antigen remains unidentified. Overall study findings and caveats: Appearing also in blood were most of the thyroid clonotypes expanded above 0.001.

The CDR3 contains 12 residues. The germline V gene encodes CDR1 GTSNPN and CDR2 SVGIG (reference sequence). The V end lost 2 bases, the J end lost 12 bases, and 16 bases lay between the germline ends. This sequence joins TRBV30 and TRBJ1-1; the D gene is possibly TRBD1 (5 bases). The TCR comes from an adult woman with Graves' disease, either hyperthyroidism or ophthalmopathy (not recorded which). Sequencing was carried out using peripheral blood or thyroid tissue (not recorded which). The CDR3 reads CAWSTTWGWTFF. DNA for the CDR3: TGTGCCTGGAGTACCACGTGGGGGTGGACTTTCTTT.